This entry is about one T cell receptor (beta chain). The sample originates from a study of cytomegalovirus exposure and HLA in healthy donors. This CDR3 region has 15 residues. The V segment lost 3 bases and the J segment 4 bases; nucleotides outside the gene matches: 7. In germline, CDR1 is MDHEN, CDR2 SYDVKM. Primers for the PCR totalled 60 Vbeta and 13 Jbeta. Sequencing was performed with immunoSEQ multiplex PCR; in TCRdb, only in-frame clones are kept and a portion is missing. Of under 200,000 clones in the sample, 79% were seen once. The source is a middle-aged woman in good health and CMV-seronegative. V usage is TRBV28 and J usage is TRBJ1-2; 8 bases map to TRBD1. Source material: PBMCs. Here the CDR3 reads CASSFGQGLSYGYTF. The DNA for the CDR3 is TGTGCCAGCAGTTTCGGACAGGGACTCTCCTATGGCTACACCTTC.